This T cell receptor (beta chain) was sequenced in a study of shared clonotypes between healthy human individuals. The ends lost 2 bases at V and 4 bases at J; junction bases unmatched: 11. This CDR3 is 17 amino acids long. CDR1 and CDR2 (germline): SGHKS, YYEKEE (reference sequence). Terminally differentiated effector memory CD45RA+ cells were left out of the naive CD8 fraction, which was CD45RO-negative and positively selected for CCR7. Data came from immunoSEQ multiplex PCR; TCRdb stores just in-frame clones and leaves some out. The repertoire holds some 2.1 million clones, around 93% seen once, with about 1.6% in the top ten.

This receptor was obtained from a man between 18 and 35 years old in good health. Some clones in this sample may be carry-over from other donors' samples. Sequences were obtained from naive CD8+ T cells from PBMCs. This chain links TRBV5-5 with TRBJ2-3; 9 bases fit TRBD1. The CDR3 coding sequence is TGTGCCAGCAGCTTTGATGAAGGGACAGGGTATTCAGATACGCAGTATTTT. Translation: CASSFDEGTGYSDTQYF. Variable domain in full (rest from reference TRBV5-5 and TRBJ2-3): DAGVTQSPTHLIKTRGQQVTLRCSPISGHKSVSWYQQVLGQGPQFIFQYYEKEERGRGNFPDRFSARQFPNYSSELNVNALLLGDSALYLCASSFDEGTGYSDTQYFGPGTRLTVL.